This T cell receptor beta chain stems from a study of blood T cell repertoires in COVID-19. The method was immunoSEQ multiplex PCR; TCRdb's version includes in-frame clones alone and lacks a portion of them. The repertoire holds 250,000 to 300,000 clones, with around 89% as singletons. CDR3 length equals 15 residues. V gave up 5 bases and J gave up 2 bases, with 16 bases separating them. CDR1 and CDR2 from the germline V gene are SGHTA and FQGNSA. The receptor comes from a man aged 40-49 years who had recovered from COVID-19. The chain combines TRBV7-2 with TRBJ2-7; TRBD2 is a possible D gene (6 bases). The sequenced material came from PBMCs or T cells enriched from blood (not recorded which). CDR3 nucleotides: TGTGCCAGCAGCACCGGGACTTCTCCGGCCTACGAGCAGTACTTC. This encodes CASSTGTSPAYEQYF.